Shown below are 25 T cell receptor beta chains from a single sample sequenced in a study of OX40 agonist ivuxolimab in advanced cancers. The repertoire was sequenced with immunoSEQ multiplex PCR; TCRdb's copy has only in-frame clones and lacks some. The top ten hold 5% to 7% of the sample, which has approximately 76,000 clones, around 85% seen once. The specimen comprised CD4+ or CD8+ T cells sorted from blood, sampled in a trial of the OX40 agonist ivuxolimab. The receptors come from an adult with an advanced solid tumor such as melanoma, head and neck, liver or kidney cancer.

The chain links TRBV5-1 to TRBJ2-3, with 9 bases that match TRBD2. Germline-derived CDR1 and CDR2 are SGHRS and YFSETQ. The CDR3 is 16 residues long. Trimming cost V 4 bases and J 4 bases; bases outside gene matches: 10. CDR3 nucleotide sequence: TGCGCCAGCAGCCCCGCGGGGACTAGCACCGCAGATACGCAGTATTTT. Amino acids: CASSPAGTSTADTQYF.

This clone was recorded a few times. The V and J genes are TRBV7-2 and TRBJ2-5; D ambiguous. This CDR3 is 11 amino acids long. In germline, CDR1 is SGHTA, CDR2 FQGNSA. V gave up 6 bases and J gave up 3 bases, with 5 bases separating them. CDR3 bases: TGTGCCAGCAGAAGAGAAGAGACCCAGTACTTC. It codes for CASRREETQYF.

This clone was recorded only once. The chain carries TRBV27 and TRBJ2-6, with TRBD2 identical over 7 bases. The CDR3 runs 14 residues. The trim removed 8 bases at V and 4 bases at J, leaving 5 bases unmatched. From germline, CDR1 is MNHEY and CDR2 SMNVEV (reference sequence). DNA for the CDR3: TGTGCCAGCCGAAGCGGGGCAGGGGCCAACGTCCTGACTTTC. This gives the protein CASRSGAGANVLTF.

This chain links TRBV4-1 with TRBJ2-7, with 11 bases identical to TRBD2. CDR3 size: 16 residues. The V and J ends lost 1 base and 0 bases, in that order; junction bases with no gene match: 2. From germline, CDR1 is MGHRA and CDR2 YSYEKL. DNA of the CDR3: TGCGCCAGCAGCCAAGGGACTAGCGGGTACTCCTACGAGCAGTACTTC. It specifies CASSQGTSGYSYEQYF.

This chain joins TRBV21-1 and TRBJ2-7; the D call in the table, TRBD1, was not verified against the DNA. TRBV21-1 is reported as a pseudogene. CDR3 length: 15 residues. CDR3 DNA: TGTGCCAGCAGCGCGGCAGGGGGAAGGTCCTACGAGCAGTACTTC. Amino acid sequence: CASSAAGGRSYEQYF.

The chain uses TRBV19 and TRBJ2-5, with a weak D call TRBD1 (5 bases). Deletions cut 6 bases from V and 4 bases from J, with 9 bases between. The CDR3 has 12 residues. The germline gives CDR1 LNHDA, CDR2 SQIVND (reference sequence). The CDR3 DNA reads TGTGCCAGTAGGGGGCACTCAGAGACCCAGTACTTC. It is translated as CASRGHSETQYF.

Here the CDR3 DNA reads TGTGCCAGCAGCCTTCGAGGGGACCAAGAGACCCAGTACTTC. Translating it yields CASSLRGDQETQYF. The chain is built from TRBV4-2 and TRBJ2-5; D tentatively fits TRBD1 or TRBD2 (5 bases each). Between the trimmed V and J ends, which lost 4 bases and 0 bases, there was a span of 9 bases. The CDR3 has 14 residues. Germline V gene lookup returns CDR1 LGHNA and CDR2 YNFKEQ.

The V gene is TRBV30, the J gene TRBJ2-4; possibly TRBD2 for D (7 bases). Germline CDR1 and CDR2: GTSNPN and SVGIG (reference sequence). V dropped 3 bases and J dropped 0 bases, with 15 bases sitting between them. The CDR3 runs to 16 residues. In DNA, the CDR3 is TGTGCCTGGAGGTCCCGGGGGGCCATAGCCAAAAACATTCAGTACTTC. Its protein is CAWRSRGAIAKNIQYF.

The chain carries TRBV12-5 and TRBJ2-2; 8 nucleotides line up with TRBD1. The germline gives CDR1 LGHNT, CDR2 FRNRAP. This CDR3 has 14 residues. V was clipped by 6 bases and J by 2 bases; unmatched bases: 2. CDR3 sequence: CASGGQGNTGELFF. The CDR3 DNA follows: TGTGCTAGTGGCGGACAGGGAAACACCGGGGAGCTGTTTTTT.

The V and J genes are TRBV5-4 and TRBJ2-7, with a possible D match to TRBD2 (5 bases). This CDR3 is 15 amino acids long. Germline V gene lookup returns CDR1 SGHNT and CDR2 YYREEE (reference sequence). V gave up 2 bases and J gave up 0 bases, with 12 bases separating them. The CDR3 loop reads CASSLAVGSSYEQYF. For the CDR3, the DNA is TGTGCCAGCAGCTTAGCGGTGGGCAGCTCCTACGAGCAGTACTTC.

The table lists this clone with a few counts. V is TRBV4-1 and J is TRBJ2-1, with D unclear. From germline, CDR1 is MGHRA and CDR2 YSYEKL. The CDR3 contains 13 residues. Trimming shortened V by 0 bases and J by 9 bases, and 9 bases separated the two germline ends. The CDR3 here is CASSQDFESEQFF. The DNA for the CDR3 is TGCGCCAGCAGCCAAGATTTCGAGTCTGAGCAGTTCTTC.

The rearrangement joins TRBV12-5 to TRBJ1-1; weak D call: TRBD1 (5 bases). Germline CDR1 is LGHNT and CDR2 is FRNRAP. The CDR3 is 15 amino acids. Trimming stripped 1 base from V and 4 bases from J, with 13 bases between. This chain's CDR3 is CASGLGQTASTEAFF. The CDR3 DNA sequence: TGTGCTAGTGGTTTGGGACAGACGGCTTCCACTGAAGCTTTCTTT.

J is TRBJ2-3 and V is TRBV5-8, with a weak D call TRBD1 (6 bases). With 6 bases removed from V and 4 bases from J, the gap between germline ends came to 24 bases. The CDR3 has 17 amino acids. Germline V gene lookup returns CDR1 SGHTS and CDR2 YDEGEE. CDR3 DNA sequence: TGTGCCAGCATCCCATGGGGTCTTTGGGGGCAGGCAGATACGCAGTATTTT. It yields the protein CASIPWGLWGQADTQYF. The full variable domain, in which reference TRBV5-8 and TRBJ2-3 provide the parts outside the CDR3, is EAGVTQSPTHLIKTRGQQATLRCSPISGHTSVYWYQQALGLGLQFLLWYDEGEERNRGNFPPRFSGRQFPNYSSELNVNALELEDSALYLCASIPWGLWGQADTQYFGPGTRLTVL.

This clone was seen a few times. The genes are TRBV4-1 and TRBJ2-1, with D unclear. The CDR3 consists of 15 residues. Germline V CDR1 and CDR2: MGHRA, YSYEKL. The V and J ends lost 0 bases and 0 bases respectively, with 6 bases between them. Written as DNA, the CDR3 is TGCGCCAGCAGCCAAGACAGGAGCTCCTACAATGAGCAGTTCTTC. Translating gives CASSQDRSSYNEQFF.

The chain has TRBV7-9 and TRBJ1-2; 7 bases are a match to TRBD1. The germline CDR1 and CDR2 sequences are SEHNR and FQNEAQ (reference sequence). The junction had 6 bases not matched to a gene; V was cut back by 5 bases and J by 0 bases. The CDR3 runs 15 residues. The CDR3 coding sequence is TGTGCCAGCAGCCCAGGACAGGTCACTAACTATGGCTACACCTTC. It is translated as CASSPGQVTNYGYTF.

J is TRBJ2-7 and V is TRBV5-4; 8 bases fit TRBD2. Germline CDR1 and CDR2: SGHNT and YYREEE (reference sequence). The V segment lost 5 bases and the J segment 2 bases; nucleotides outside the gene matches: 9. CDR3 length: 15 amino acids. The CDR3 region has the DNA TGTGCCAGCAGTCTGCCCCAAGCGGGGGCCTACGAGCAGTACTTC. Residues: CASSLPQAGAYEQYF.

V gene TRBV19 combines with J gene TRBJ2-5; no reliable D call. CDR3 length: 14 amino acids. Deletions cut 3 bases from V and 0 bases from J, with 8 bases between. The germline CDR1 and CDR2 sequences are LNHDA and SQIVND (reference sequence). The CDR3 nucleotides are TGTGCCAGTAGTATGATACAAAACCAAGAGACCCAGTACTTC. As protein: CASSMIQNQETQYF.

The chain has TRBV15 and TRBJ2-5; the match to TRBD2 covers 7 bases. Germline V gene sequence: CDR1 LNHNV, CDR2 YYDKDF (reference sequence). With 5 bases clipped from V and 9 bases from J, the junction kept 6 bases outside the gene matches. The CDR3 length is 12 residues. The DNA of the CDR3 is TGTGCCACCAGCGGGCCCCGGGGGGCCCAGTACTTC. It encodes CATSGPRGAQYF. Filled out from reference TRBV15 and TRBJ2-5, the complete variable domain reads DAMVIQNPRYQVTQFGKPVTLSCSQTLNHNVMYWYQQKSSQAPKLLFHYYDKDFNNEADTPDNFQSRRPNTSFCFLDIRSPGLGDTAMYLCATSGPRGAQYFGPGTRLLVL.

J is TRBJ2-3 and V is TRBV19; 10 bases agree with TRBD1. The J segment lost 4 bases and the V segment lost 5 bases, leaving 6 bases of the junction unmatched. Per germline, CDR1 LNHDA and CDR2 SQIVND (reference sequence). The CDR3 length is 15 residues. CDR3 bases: TGTGCCAGTAGTGTGCCGGGACAGGGGCCAGATACGCAGTATTTT. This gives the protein CASSVPGQGPDTQYF.

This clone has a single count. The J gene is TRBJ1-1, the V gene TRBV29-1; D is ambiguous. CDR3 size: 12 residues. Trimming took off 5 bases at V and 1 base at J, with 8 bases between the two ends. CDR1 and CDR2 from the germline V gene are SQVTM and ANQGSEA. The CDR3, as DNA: TGCAGCGTTCGCGACGGGAACACTGAAGCTTTCTTT. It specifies CSVRDGNTEAFF.

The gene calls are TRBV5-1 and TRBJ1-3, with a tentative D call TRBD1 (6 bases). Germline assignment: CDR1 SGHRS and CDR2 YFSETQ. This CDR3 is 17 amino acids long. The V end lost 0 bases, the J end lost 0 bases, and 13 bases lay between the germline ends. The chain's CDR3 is CASSLVPTGSSGNTIYF. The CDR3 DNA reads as TGCGCCAGCAGCTTGGTTCCGACAGGCAGCTCTGGAAACACCATATATTTT.

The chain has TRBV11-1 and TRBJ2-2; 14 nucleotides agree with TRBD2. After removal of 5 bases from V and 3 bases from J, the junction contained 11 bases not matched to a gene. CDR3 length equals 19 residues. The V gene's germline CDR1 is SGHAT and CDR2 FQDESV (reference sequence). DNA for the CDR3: TGTGCCAGCAGCCGGAGACTAGCGGGGGGGCGTAGCGACACCGGGGAGCTGTTTTTT. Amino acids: CASSRRLAGGRSDTGELFF.

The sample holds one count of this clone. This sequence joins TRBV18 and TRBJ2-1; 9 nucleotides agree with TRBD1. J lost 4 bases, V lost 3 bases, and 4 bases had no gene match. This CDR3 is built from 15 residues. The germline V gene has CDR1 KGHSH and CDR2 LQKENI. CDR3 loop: CASSPRTGDYNEQFF. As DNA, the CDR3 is TGTGCCAGCTCACCCAGGACAGGGGATTACAATGAGCAGTTCTTC.

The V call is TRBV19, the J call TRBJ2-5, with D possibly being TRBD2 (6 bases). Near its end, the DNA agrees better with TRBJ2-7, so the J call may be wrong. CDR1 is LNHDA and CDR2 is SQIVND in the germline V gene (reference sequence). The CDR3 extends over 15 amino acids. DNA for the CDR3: TGTGCCAGTAGTATAGGTCGGGGGAGCTCCTACGAGCAGTACTTC. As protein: CASSIGRGSSYEQYF.

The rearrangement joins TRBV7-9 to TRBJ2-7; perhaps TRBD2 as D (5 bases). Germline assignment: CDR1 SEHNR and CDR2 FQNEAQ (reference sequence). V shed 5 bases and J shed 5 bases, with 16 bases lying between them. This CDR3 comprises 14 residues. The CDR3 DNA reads TGTGCCAGCAGCCCCGGACTGAGCATGAACGAGCAGTACTTC. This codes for CASSPGLSMNEQYF.